Listed below are T cell receptor beta chains from one sample, sequenced in a study of vaccination and CD4 T cells after COVID-19. For these receptors, no antigen is known. Each CDR3 protein gets one entry after TCRdb re-called the PCR reads with MiXCR. The sample has 15,000 to 25,000 distinct CDR3 sequences; approximately 42% are singletons. Sequenced material: CD4+ T cells from blood, cultured in vitro, taken before SARS-CoV-2 vaccination. The source is a human donor who received a COVID-19 vaccine. Both conserved end residues are part of each CDR3. The listing skips clone size in some rows; elsewhere it reads once, few, many or a size class.

v_call	clone_size	cdr3_aa
TRBV28	NA	CASSRYRGLNGYTF
TRBV20-1	few	CSARPDRGYEQYF
TRBV7-2	few	CASSFALGGSWGNTIYF
TRBV20-1	NA	CSAPLAGGHLDTQYF
TRBV27	NA	CASSPSGGALKTQYF
TRBV20-1	few	CSASGPGSNQPQHF
TRBV7-2	NA	CASSLATPNPISGYTF
TRBV6-1	few	CASSRVGQLRRNQPQHF
TRBV20-1	NA	CSARPAASGGDPHEQYF
TRBV21-1	NA	CASSKMGPGLKYNEQFF
TRBV7-2	few	CASSLVSQDTQYF
TRBV9	NA	CASSITSAGELFF
TRBV27	NA	CASSPSGTEVSNQPQHF
TRBV7-2	NA	CASSLDREYYGYTF
TRBV10-3	NA	CAIAEGLAGVTDTQYF
TRBV11-2	NA	CASSKETQYF
TRBV19	NA	CASMRATGAEAFF
TRBV19	NA	CASTSTGEPGNTIYF
TRBV6-2/TRBV6-3	NA	CASSYFFGYRVRSDEQFF
TRBV6-2/TRBV6-3	NA	CASSSPTGVTNTEAFF
TRBV9	few	CASSVGGVVGEAFF
TRBV7-8	few	CASSPGQGNTEAFF
TRBV2	NA	CASSEDALPGEKLFF
TRBV30	few	CAWDRGPGTEAFF
TRBV6-1	NA	CASRGNRGAVDEQYF
TRBV20-1	NA	CSAKAAGGLNEQFF
TRBV11-2	NA	CASSSGRHMNTEAFF
TRBV5-4	once	CASSTGQGQETQYF
TRBV2	NA	CASSEVKGARGYTF
TRBV6-1	NA	CATDRVAGAGDTQYF
TRBV4-1	NA	CASRQETGGLYEQYF
TRBV5-4	NA	CASSLVGVDEQYF
TRBV6-1	NA	CASRPGDHSGNTIYF
TRBV6-1	NA	CASSGPSGGGNEQFF
TRBV6-2/TRBV6-3	NA	CASSYPRLDSRGYTF
TRBV7-3	NA	CASSSPGSSLYNEQFF
TRBV20-1	NA	CSAPPGLAGRVGTDTQYF
TRBV19	NA	CASSPDTNYDYTF
TRBV5-4	NA	CASSSGQGFSYEQYF
TRBV12-3/TRBV12-4	NA	CASRGGGQETQYF
TRBV12-3/TRBV12-4	few	CASSPPSGGSTDTQYF
TRBV6-1	few	CASSTGRAYGYTF
TRBV30	few	CAWSVRFKGIGSPLHF
TRBV14	medium-sized	CASSPGQGAISPLHF
TRBV24-1	NA	CATASEESTDTQYF
TRBV7-9	NA	CASQEGTSSYNEQFF
TRBV6-1	NA	CASTLTSGDTQYF
TRBV6-4	few	CASSDSEDHEQFF
TRBV6-5	few	CASSYGVRVKDTQYF
TRBV2	NA	CASSVYRGLSNQPQHF